Below are 15 T cell receptor beta chains sequenced from a single sample in a study of blood T cell repertoires in COVID-19 (TCRdb year 2020). The library relied on the immunoSEQ multiplex PCR assay. TCRdb provides this immuneACCESS table in a form limited to in-frame rearrangements. Some clones are lacking; in checked studies, under half of them reflect an unresolved V gene, and why the rest are absent is not known. The sample includes around 59,000 clones, with roughly 80% observed a single time. Around 10% of the sample comes from the top ten. Specimen: peripheral blood. The receptors come from a human donor in a cohort sampled during active COVID-19.

The rearrangement uses TRBV6-5 and TRBJ2-7; 8 positions agree with TRBD2. Germline trimming cut 5 bases from V and 7 bases from J; bases unmatched to any gene: 4. The germline CDR1 and CDR2 sequences are MNHEY and SVGAGI. The CDR3 runs to 12 residues. The CDR3 DNA is TGTGCCAGCAGTCGCGGGAGGAAGGAGCAGTACTTC. Translated, it gives CASSRGRKEQYF.

The chain carries TRBV5-1 and TRBJ2-2; the match to TRBD1 covers 7 bases. The CDR3 is 16 amino acids. V lost 0 bases, J lost 1 base, and 3 bases stayed unmatched. Germline CDR1 is SGHRS and CDR2 is YFSETQ. The CDR3 loop is CASSLVAGGNTGELFF. The CDR3 DNA reads as TGCGCCAGCAGCTTGGTGGCAGGGGGGAACACCGGGGAGCTGTTTTTT.

This chain joins TRBV19 and TRBJ2-1; tentative D call: TRBD1 (6 bases). The CDR3 extends over 16 amino acids. Germline V gene sequence: CDR1 LNHDA, CDR2 SQIVND (reference sequence). V lost 4 bases and J lost 3, with 16 bases in between. CDR3: CASSTTQGRYYNEQFF. The CDR3 nucleotides are TGTGCCAGTAGTACGACACAGGGTAGGTACTACAATGAGCAGTTCTTC.

This rearrangement joins TRBV4-2 to TRBJ1-3, with D hard to call. Per the germline V gene, CDR1 is LGHNA and CDR2 is YNFKEQ. Trimming took 0 bases from V and 0 from J, leaving 6 bases between them. The CDR3 contains 15 residues. In DNA, the CDR3 is TGTGCCAGCAGCCAAGAGGACTTCTCTGGAAACACCATATATTTT. Protein sequence: CASSQEDFSGNTIYF.

The J gene is TRBJ2-6, the V gene TRBV7-2; D is unclear. The CDR3 spans 17 residues. Germline V gene sequence: CDR1 SGHTA, CDR2 FQGNSA. V was trimmed by 0 bases and J by 2 bases, leaving 11 bases between them. DNA of the CDR3: TGTGCCAGCAGCTTAGCGGCAGGTTCTGCTGGGGCCAACGTCCTGACTTTC. Protein: CASSLAAGSAGANVLTF.

The rearrangement links TRBV28 to TRBJ1-2; D perhaps matches TRBD1 (5 bases). The ends were cut back, 8 bases at V and 3 bases at J, with 19 bases in the middle. This CDR3 contains 15 residues. The V gene's germline CDR1 is MDHEN and CDR2 SYDVKM. The CDR3 loop is CASVHQGRGDYGYTF. The CDR3 DNA sequence: TGTGCCAGCGTCCATCAGGGACGGGGGGACTATGGCTACACCTTC.

This clone has just a few counts. The chain couples TRBV6-6 to TRBJ1-4; TRBD1 matches 8 bases. This CDR3 contains 14 residues. J gave up 7 bases and V 6 bases, and 7 bases lay outside the gene matches. Germline V gene data show CDR1 as MNHNY and CDR2 as SVGAGI (reference sequence). The CDR3 sequence: CASSLDRASEKLFF. CDR3 bases: TGTGCCAGCAGCCTGGACAGGGCGAGTGAAAAACTGTTTTTT.

This chain connects TRBV11-2 to TRBJ2-5; 11 positions agree with TRBD2. Trimming cost V 1 base and J 6 bases; bases outside gene matches: 7. CDR3 length equals 16 residues. Germline CDR1 SGHAT, CDR2 FQNNGV. For the CDR3, the DNA is TGTGCCAGCAGCTTAGTTACTAGCGGGAGTCGGAAGACCCAGTACTTC. Amino acid sequence: CASSLVTSGSRKTQYF. Together with reference TRBV11-2 and TRBJ2-5, the CDR3 gives the full variable domain: EAGVAQSPRYKIIEKRQSVAFWCNPISGHATLYWYQQILGQGPKLLIQFQNNGVVDDSQLPKDRFSAERLKGVDSTLKIQPAKLEDSAVYLCASSLVTSGSRKTQYFGPGTRLLVL.

The chain joins TRBV19 to TRBJ2-7; D perhaps matches TRBD2 (5 bases). The CDR3 spans 14 residues. V shed 5 bases and J shed 3 bases, with 14 bases lying between them. The germline V gene has CDR1 LNHDA and CDR2 SQIVND (reference sequence). CDR3 sequence: CASSPSGSLYEQYF. In DNA form, the CDR3 reads TGTGCCAGTAGTCCTAGTGGGAGTCTCTACGAGCAGTACTTC.

The chain couples TRBV28 to TRBJ2-5; TRBD1 aligns across 8 bases. The CDR3 is 16 residues long. Germline assignment: CDR1 MDHEN and CDR2 SYDVKM. V shed 4 bases, J shed 6 bases, and the junction held 13 bases outside the gene matches. CDR3 coding DNA: TGTGCCAGCAGTTCGACTGGACAGGGCAAGCCCCAGACCCAGTACTTC. It specifies CASSSTGQGKPQTQYF. Together with reference TRBV28 and TRBJ2-5, the CDR3 gives the full variable domain: DVKVTQSSRYLVKRTGEKVFLECVQDMDHENMFWYRQDPGLGLRLIYFSYDVKMKEKGDIPEGYSVSREKKERFSLILESASTNQTSMYLCASSSTGQGKPQTQYFGPGTRLLVL.

The rearrangement joins TRBV19 to TRBJ2-1, with TRBD2 matching 7 bases. The germline V gene has CDR1 LNHDA and CDR2 SQIVND (reference sequence). This CDR3 spans 15 amino acids. V dropped 7 bases and J dropped 8; count of bases not matched to a gene: 14. The CDR3, as DNA: TGTGCCAGTACTGCAAATAGGTGGGCGGGAGATGAGCAGTTCTTC. Translating it yields CASTANRWAGDEQFF.

CDR3 DNA: TGTGCCAGCAGTTTAGGACAGGGAGGCGGAAATGAGCAGTTCTTC. Its translation is CASSLGQGGGNEQFF. The chain is built from TRBV6-4 and TRBJ2-1; 8 positions match TRBD1. Germline V lookup: CDR1 MRHNA, CDR2 SNTAGT. This CDR3 contains 15 residues. V lost 5 bases, J lost 7 bases, and 10 bases stayed unmatched.

CDR3 sequence: CASSPGTGGDSPLHF. The DNA for the CDR3 is TGTGCCAGCAGTCCAGGGACAGGGGGAGATTCACCCCTCCACTTT. The chain recombines TRBV5-5 with TRBJ1-6, with 11 bases fitting TRBD1. Germline V gives CDR1 SGHKS, CDR2 YYEKEE (reference sequence). CDR3 length equals 15 residues. V lost 5 bases and J lost 8; bases outside the gene matches: 6.

This chain joins TRBV30 and TRBJ1-1; D not resolved. The CDR3 spans 15 residues. The germline V gene has CDR1 GTSNPN and CDR2 SVGIG (reference sequence). V was clipped by 6 bases and J by 0 bases, with 17 bases between them. The CDR3 DNA follows: TGTGCCTGCCACGGAGGAGGAGGTCTGAACACTGAAGCTTTCTTT. Its translation: CACHGGGGLNTEAFF.

The chain joins TRBV4-3 to TRBJ2-7; TRBD1 agrees at 11 bases. V trimming: 4 bases; J trimming: 5 bases; junction bases outside the gene matches: 4. Germline lookup yields CDR1 LGHNA and CDR2 YSLEER. The CDR3 spans 14 residues. CDR3 sequence (DNA): TGCGCCAGCAGCCGGGGGGGACAGGGGGACGAGCAGTACTTC. It yields the protein CASSRGGQGDEQYF.